A selection of T cell receptor beta chains follows, all from one sample in a study of cytotoxic CD8 clonotypes in ibrutinib-treated CLL. Sequencing used immunoSEQ multiplex PCR; TCRdb keeps in-frame clones, though not all of them. This table has about 160,000 clones, about 88% appearing once. Sample: PBMCs, taken at disease progression, from a patient treated with ibrutinib. The receptor source for this set is a human donor with chronic lymphocytic leukemia. CDR3s include the opening cysteine and the closing phenylalanine or tryptophan. The D gene is left open where the match is weak. Clone size, where shown, is once, few, many, or a class for clones that have expanded.

d_gene	v_gene	abundance	j_gene	CDR3aa	CDR3nt
.	TRBV29-1	few	TRBJ1-1	CSVGTNTEAFF	TGCAGCGTTGGCACGAACACTGAAGCTTTCTTT
.	TRBV2	.	TRBJ1-2	CASSETDYGYTF	TGTGCCAGCAGTGAAACAGATTATGGCTACACCTTC
.	TRBV7-6	.	TRBJ1-2	CASSLGTRDYGYTF	TGTGCCAGCAGCTTAGGGACCCGGGACTATGGCTACACCTTC
TRBD1	TRBV9	.	TRBJ1-4	CASSSTGGYGEKLFF	TGTGCCAGCAGCTCCACAGGGGGATATGGTGAAAAACTGTTTTTT
.	TRBV5-4	once	TRBJ1-2	CASSSNRDGYTF	TGTGCCAGCAGCTCAAACAGGGATGGCTACACCTTC
.	TRBV6-6	.	TRBJ1-3	CASSFGGQTSGNTIYF	TGTGCCAGCAGTTTTGGCGGACAGACCTCTGGAAACACCATATATTTT
.	TRBV10-1	.	TRBJ1-4	CASSRNSLGNGTNEKLFF	TGCGCCAGCAGTCGCAACTCGCTAGGGAACGGGACTAATGAAAAACTGTTTTTT
.	TRBV27	.	TRBJ2-5	CASSLSRLRGWETQYF	TGTGCCAGCAGTTTATCGAGGTTGCGGGGCTGGGAGACCCAGTACTTC
.	TRBV4-2	once	TRBJ2-5	CASSQGRQETQYF	TGTGCCAGCAGCCAAGGCAGGCAAGAGACCCAGTACTTC
.	TRBV19	few	TRBJ2-5	CASSRFRGGYQETQYF	TGTGCCAGTAGCCGTTTTCGGGGCGGGTACCAAGAGACCCAGTACTTC
TRBD1	TRBV27	.	TRBJ1-4	CASSSRPKTGGVPEKLFF	TGTGCCAGCAGTTCCCGCCCGAAGACAGGGGGCGTTCCCGAAAAACTGTTTTTT
.	TRBV21-1	few	TRBJ2-3	CASSKGGRDRGHGTDTQYF	TGTGCCAGCAGCAAAGGTGGAAGGGACAGGGGGCATGGCACAGATACGCAGTATTTT